The next 30 T cell receptor beta chains were all read from a single sample in a study of blood T cell repertoires in COVID-19. Method: immunoSEQ multiplex PCR; TCRdb's copy keeps in-frame clones and lacks some. The sample yields approximately 340,000 clones, roughly 92% seen once. Specimen: PBMCs or T cells enriched from blood (not recorded which). The receptors originated from a woman aged 40 to 50 who had been exposed to COVID-19.

The chain couples TRBV5-6 to TRBJ1-2, with D hard to call. Germline CDR1 and CDR2: SGHDT and YYEEEE. This CDR3 contains 16 residues. Trimming cost V 0 bases and J 5 bases, with 17 bases left between them. The CDR3: CASSLVQASNLYGYTF. Here the CDR3 DNA reads TGTGCCAGCAGCTTGGTCCAGGCGTCAAACTTGTATGGCTACACCTTC.

The V call is TRBV6-5, the J call TRBJ1-2; D is unclear. The ends were cut back, 4 bases at V and 2 bases at J, with 11 bases in the middle. The CDR3 is 14 residues long. Germline V gene data show CDR1 as MNHEY and CDR2 as SVGAGI. CDR3: CASSLQVGNYGYTF. In DNA form, the CDR3 reads TGTGCCAGCAGTTTGCAGGTTGGGAACTATGGCTACACCTTC.

V is TRBV7-3 and J is TRBJ1-1, with a possible D match to TRBD1 (5 bases). The germline V gene has CDR1 SGHTA and CDR2 FQGTGA. Between the trimmed V and J ends, which lost 2 bases and 6 bases, there was a span of 13 bases. This CDR3 comprises 14 residues. The CDR3 nucleotides are TGTGCCAGCAGCTTAGGGGGGGTGCTCTCTGAAGCTTTCTTT. Translation gives CASSLGGVLSEAFF.

A single count supports this clone. The chain links TRBV6-2 or TRBV6-3 to TRBJ1-2, with D uncertain. CDR3 length: 13 amino acids. V gave up 3 bases and J gave up 5 bases, with 10 bases separating them. Germline CDR1 reads MNHEY; CDR2 reads SVGEGT. In nucleotides, the CDR3 is TGTGCCAGCAGTTATGGCAATAAGTATGGCTACACCTTC. Amino acid sequence: CASSYGNKYGYTF.

The rearrangement uses TRBV9 and TRBJ2-7, with D tentatively TRBD2 (5 bases). Germline lookup yields CDR1 SGDLS and CDR2 YYNGEE. CDR3 length: 15 amino acids. The V gene lost 0 bases and the J gene lost 6 bases, with 16 bases spanning the gap. The CDR3 DNA sequence: TGTGCCAGCAGCGTAGAAGCCGGGCCCGGAGGCGAGCAGTACTTC. It codes for CASSVEAGPGGEQYF.

The chain links TRBV9 to TRBJ2-3; weak D call: TRBD2 (7 bases). From germline, CDR1 is SGDLS and CDR2 YYNGEE. This CDR3 is 17 amino acids long. V was shortened by 4 bases and J by 2 bases, with 20 bases between the two germline ends. This CDR3 is CASSPPRGGGHTDTQYF. The CDR3, as DNA: TGTGCCAGCAGCCCACCCAGAGGCGGGGGCCACACAGATACGCAGTATTTT.

The V call is TRBV13, the J call TRBJ2-2; 7 bases fit TRBD1. The CDR3 runs to 16 residues. The junction had 10 bases not matched to a gene; V was cut back by 4 bases and J by 5 bases. CDR1 is PRHDT and CDR2 is FYEKMQ in the germline V gene (reference sequence). CDR3 nucleotide sequence: TGTGCCAGCAGCTCCCCGACAGGGTCTCTAACCGGGGAGCTGTTTTTT. The encoded protein is CASSSPTGSLTGELFF. The full variable domain, its missing parts supplied by reference TRBV13 and TRBJ2-2, is AAGVIQSPRHLIKEKRETATLKCYPIPRHDTVYWYQQGPGQDPQFLISFYEKMQSDKGSIPDRFSAQQFSDYHSELNMSSLELGDSALYFCASSSPTGSLTGELFFGEGSRLTVL.

V is TRBV6-1 and J is TRBJ1-1; no firm D call. The V and J ends lost 1 base and 8 bases respectively, with 8 bases between them. The CDR3 totals 12 residues. Germline V CDR1 and CDR2: MNHNS, SASEGT. CDR3 amino acids: CASSEGQLEAFF. The CDR3 DNA reads TGTGCCAGCAGTGAAGGGCAGTTGGAAGCTTTCTTT.

V is TRBV3-1 (or the pseudogene TRBV3-2) and J is TRBJ2-7; D uncertain. Between the trimmed V and J ends, which lost 0 bases and 3 bases, there was a span of 9 bases. The CDR3 runs to 14 residues. Per the germline V gene, CDR1 is LGHDT and CDR2 is YNNKEL (reference sequence). In nucleotides, the CDR3 is TGTGCCAGCAGCCAAGAGCCAGAAATCTACGAGCAGTACTTC. It translates to CASSQEPEIYEQYF.

V is TRBV20-1 and J is TRBJ1-4, with 11 bases that match TRBD1. V shed 3 bases, J shed 1 base, and the junction held 7 bases outside the gene matches. Germline CDR1 DFQATT, CDR2 SNEGSKA (reference sequence). This CDR3 is 17 amino acids long. The CDR3 loop is CSASLRDRGRTNEKLFF. CDR3 sequence (DNA): TGCAGTGCTAGTTTACGGGACAGGGGGAGAACTAATGAAAAACTGTTTTTT.

The rearrangement uses TRBV19 and TRBJ1-5; D is possibly TRBD1 (6 bases). CDR3 length: 14 residues. Per germline, CDR1 LNHDA and CDR2 SQIVND (reference sequence). The V end was cut by 5 bases, the J end by 2 bases, with 10 bases between. The CDR3: CASSSQGGNQPQHF. The CDR3 DNA is TGTGCCAGTAGTTCACAGGGAGGCAATCAGCCCCAGCATTTT.

The gene calls are TRBV5-5 and TRBJ2-7; weak D call: TRBD2 (5 bases). Germline CDR1 reads SGHKS; CDR2 reads YYEKEE (reference sequence). The V end lost 1 base, the J end lost 5 bases, and 10 bases lay between the germline ends. CDR3 length: 13 residues. The CDR3 sequence is CASSLPTGNEQYF. The CDR3 region has the DNA TGTGCCAGCAGCTTGCCGACGGGAAACGAGCAGTACTTC.

This clone was seen a single time. This chain joins TRBV19 and TRBJ2-1; D is unclear. Per germline, CDR1 LNHDA and CDR2 SQIVND (reference sequence). V dropped 4 bases and J dropped 0 bases, with 4 bases sitting between them. The CDR3 runs to 13 residues. CDR3 region: CASSTFSYNEQFF. CDR3 DNA sequence: TGTGCCAGTAGTACGTTCTCCTACAATGAGCAGTTCTTC. Full variable domain (rest looked up from reference TRBV19 and TRBJ2-1): DGGITQSPKYLFRKEGQNVTLSCEQNLNHDAMYWYRQDPGQGLRLIYYSQIVNDFQKGDIAEGYSVSREKKESFPLTVTSAQKNPTAFYLCASSTFSYNEQFFGPGTRLTVL.

The chain carries TRBV5-1 and TRBJ1-4; 7 bases match TRBD1. Looked up from germline, CDR1 is SGHRS and CDR2 is YFSETQ. The CDR3 has 16 amino acids. V dropped 0 bases and J dropped 3; count of bases not matched to a gene: 5. DNA for the CDR3: TGCGCCAGCAGCTTGGGACAGGGAGGATCTAATGAAAAACTGTTTTTT. The encoded protein is CASSLGQGGSNEKLFF.

The genes are TRBV5-4 and TRBJ1-2; tentative D call: TRBD1 (6 bases). The CDR3 is made up of 16 amino acids. Germline CDR1 SGHNT, CDR2 YYREEE (reference sequence). Trimming pared 3 bases from V and 0 bases from J, leaving 15 bases between. The CDR3 loop is CASSSFGTLANYGYTF. The CDR3 nucleotides are TGTGCCAGCAGCTCCTTTGGGACACTCGCTAACTATGGCTACACCTTC. Looking up the rest from reference TRBV5-4 and TRBJ1-2 gives the full variable domain: ETGVTQSPTHLIKTRGQQVTLRCSSQSGHNTVSWYQQALGQGPQFIFQYYREEENGRGNFPPRFSGLQFPNYSSELNVNALELDDSALYLCASSSFGTLANYGYTFGSGTRLTVV.

The chain combines TRBV29-1 with TRBJ1-4; TRBD1 is a possible D gene (5 bases). The CDR3 sequence is 13 residues long. Trimming left V 2 bases short and J 5 bases short, with 9 bases between. Germline CDR1 and CDR2: SQVTM and ANQGSEA. As DNA, the CDR3 is TGCAGCGTTGAACAGGGCGTGAATGAAAAACTGTTTTTT. This codes for CSVEQGVNEKLFF.

The J gene is TRBJ2-7, the V gene TRBV2; no firm D call. Deletions cut 4 bases from V and 6 bases from J, with 10 bases between. Per germline, CDR1 SNHLY and CDR2 FYNNEI. The CDR3 length is 12 residues. The CDR3 reads CASSVTRREQYF. CDR3 bases: TGTGCCAGCAGTGTCACCAGGCGCGAGCAGTACTTC.

J is TRBJ2-7 and V is TRBV5-1; possible D gene TRBD2, 7 bases. V was shortened by 4 bases and J by 5 bases, with 16 bases between the two germline ends. CDR1 and CDR2 from the germline V gene are SGHRS and YFSETQ. The CDR3 has 14 amino acids. The CDR3 DNA sequence: TGCGCCAGCAGCGGGAGGGCAGGGGAGGACGAGCAGTACTTC. Amino acids: CASSGRAGEDEQYF. Filled out from reference TRBV5-1 and TRBJ2-7, the complete variable domain reads KAGVTQTPRYLIKTRGQQVTLSCSPISGHRSVSWYQQTPGQGLQFLFEYFSETQRNKGNFPGRFSGRQFSNSRSEMNVSTLELGDSALYLCASSGRAGEDEQYFGPGTRLTVT.

The rearrangement links TRBV15 to TRBJ1-3; D unclear. The CDR3 spans 15 residues. Germline V gene data show CDR1 as LNHNV and CDR2 as YYDKDF (reference sequence). The germline V and J ends were trimmed by 3 bases and 0 bases, with 9 bases remaining between them. The CDR3 sequence: CATSRSVSSGNTIYF. The CDR3 nucleotides are TGTGCCACCAGCAGGAGTGTGTCCTCTGGAAACACCATATATTTT.

This clone is a singleton in its sample. The chain is built from TRBV3-1 (or the pseudogene TRBV3-2) and TRBJ1-1; the match to TRBD1 covers 10 bases. Germline V gene sequence: CDR1 LGHDT, CDR2 YNNKEL (reference sequence). The V and J ends lost 5 bases and 1 base, in that order; junction bases with no gene match: 13. This CDR3 is 18 amino acids long. The CDR3 DNA follows: TGTGCCAGCAGCTGGCGATCCGGGACAGGGGCCAGGAACACTGAAGCTTTCTTT. Amino acids: CASSWRSGTGARNTEAFF.

A single count supports this clone. Other DNA sequences in this specimen translate into the identical CDR3. The rearrangement uses TRBV6-2 or TRBV6-3 and TRBJ2-1; 9 bases match TRBD1. This CDR3 has 14 residues. V shed 6 bases, J shed 6 bases, and the junction held 6 bases outside the gene matches. Germline CDR1 is MNHEY and CDR2 is SVGEGT. The DNA of the CDR3 is TGTGCCAGCAGCTCCCCGGGACAGGGCAATGAGCAGTTCTTC. Protein product: CASSSPGQGNEQFF.

The CDR3 protein is CSVSTGQLINEQFF. The CDR3 DNA reads TGCAGCGTGAGTACGGGACAGCTAATCAATGAGCAGTTCTTC. The chain is built from TRBV29-1 and TRBJ2-1; 7 bases line up with TRBD1. The J segment lost 6 bases and the V segment lost 6 bases, leaving 11 bases of the junction unmatched. CDR3 size: 14 residues. Germline loops: CDR1 SQVTM, CDR2 ANQGSEA.

The chain combines TRBV10-1 with TRBJ1-2; D remains ambiguous. Deletions cut 7 bases from V and 7 bases from J, with 10 bases between. CDR3 length equals 11 residues. CDR1 and CDR2 from the germline V gene are WNHNN and SYGVQD (reference sequence). The CDR3 bases are TGCGCCAGCAATCGGGTTGCTGGCTACACCTTC. Its translation: CASNRVAGYTF.

The chain joins TRBV7-3 to TRBJ2-1; 12 bases agree with TRBD2. V gave up 4 bases and J gave up 6 bases; unmatched junction bases: 10. The CDR3 length is 17 residues. Per the germline V gene, CDR1 is SGHTA and CDR2 is FQGTGA. The CDR3 loop reads CASSWRATSGGPNEQFF. The CDR3 DNA reads TGTGCCAGCAGCTGGCGGGCTACTAGCGGGGGGCCCAATGAGCAGTTCTTC.

This clone was observed once. The chain uses TRBV15 and TRBJ1-2, with 9 positions matching TRBD1. Trimming at V came to 4 bases and at J to 4 bases, leaving 4 bases not matched to a gene. The germline CDR1 and CDR2 sequences are LNHNV and YYDKDF (reference sequence). This CDR3 has 14 amino acids. The CDR3 here is CATSTGQGTYGYTF. CDR3 nucleotide sequence: TGTGCCACCAGCACGGGACAGGGAACCTATGGCTACACCTTC.

This sequence joins TRBV24-1 and TRBJ2-7, with D possibly being TRBD2 (6 bases). Germline CDR1 and CDR2: KGHDR and SFDVKD. This CDR3 spans 15 amino acids. Between the trimmed V and J ends, which lost 4 bases and 1 base, there was a span of 13 bases. The DNA of the CDR3 is TGTGCCACCAGTGACGGTGGGAGGTTATCCTACGAGCAGTACTTC. Translation gives CATSDGGRLSYEQYF.

Here the CDR3 reads CASSPRGRNYGYTF. DNA for the CDR3: TGTGCCAGCAGCCCCCGAGGAAGAAACTATGGCTACACCTTC. V gene TRBV11-3 combines with J gene TRBJ1-2, with D unresolved. This CDR3 is built from 14 residues. CDR1 SGHNT and CDR2 YENEEA come from the germline V gene. V lost 5 bases, J lost 2 bases, and 12 bases lay in between.

The chain employs TRBV3-1 (or the pseudogene TRBV3-2) and TRBJ1-1; D ambiguous. The CDR3 spans 18 residues. Germline V gives CDR1 LGHDT, CDR2 YNNKEL (reference sequence). Trimming took off 1 base at V and 1 base at J, with 19 bases between the two ends. This chain's CDR3 is CASSQAQAARESNTEAFF. The CDR3 DNA follows: TGTGCCAGCAGCCAAGCACAAGCGGCCCGGGAGTCGAACACTGAAGCTTTCTTT.

This clone was seen just once. The rearrangement links TRBV6-5 to TRBJ1-2; 7 positions agree with TRBD1. This CDR3 is 15 amino acids long. Germline lookup yields CDR1 MNHEY and CDR2 SVGAGI. V lost 4 bases, J lost 8 bases, and 13 bases stayed unmatched. The CDR3 bases are TGTGCCAGCAGTTCTGGCCTACGGACAGGAGGGGGCTACACCTTC. It is translated as CASSSGLRTGGGYTF.

The CDR3 DNA reads as TGTGCCTGGAGCTTGGGACAGGAGATGTTCTACACCTTC. Translating it yields CAWSLGQEMFYTF. V gene TRBV30 combines with J gene TRBJ1-2, with 8 bases identical to TRBD1. Trimming cost V 3 bases and J 10 bases; bases outside gene matches: 10. CDR3 length equals 13 residues. Looked up from germline, CDR1 is GTSNPN and CDR2 is SVGIG (reference sequence).